This entry lists 12 T cell receptor beta chains sequenced from one sample in a study of cytomegalovirus exposure and HLA in healthy donors (dated 2017 in TCRdb). Library construction relied on the immunoSEQ multiplex PCR assay. The multiplex PCR relied on a mix of 60 forward primers for TCR Vbeta segments and 13 reverse primers for TCR Jbeta segments. TCRdb took over this immuneACCESS table, retaining in-frame rearrangements with V and J assigned. Such tables are incomplete; in checked studies, under half of the missing clones stem from an unresolved V gene, and the remainder is unexplained. The sample table contains under 200,000 clones; only one count was recorded for 75% to 85% of them. The ten largest clones add up to around 13% of the sample. The sample consisted of PBMCs. The receptors derive from a woman between 50 and 59 years old in good health and CMV-seronegative.

The chain uses TRBV28 and TRBJ2-7; 10 bases align to TRBD2. The CDR3 covers 15 residues. Germline lookup yields CDR1 MDHEN and CDR2 SYDVKM. V was pared by 3 bases and J by 3 bases, with 5 bases of the junction left unmatched. The CDR3 spells CASSFRTSGYYEQYF. The CDR3 nucleotides are TGTGCCAGCAGTTTCAGGACTAGCGGATACTACGAGCAGTACTTC.

The V gene is TRBV11-2, the J gene TRBJ2-7; the D gene is possibly TRBD2 (7 bases). The CDR3 sequence is 16 residues long. V lost 4 bases, J lost 4 bases, and 20 bases lay in between. CDR1 SGHAT and CDR2 FQNNGV come from the germline V gene. The CDR3 region is CASSSSGGAGEYEQYF. For the CDR3, the DNA is TGTGCCAGCAGCTCTAGTGGGGGGGCAGGGGAATACGAGCAGTACTTC.

The rearrangement links TRBV5-1 to TRBJ2-1, with 9 bases that match TRBD1. The CDR3 sequence is 12 residues long. With V trimmed by 3 bases and J by 12 bases, 4 bases remained unmatched. The germline V gene encodes CDR1 SGHRS and CDR2 YFSETQ. This CDR3 reads CASSSGTGPQFF. Here the CDR3 DNA reads TGCGCCAGCAGCTCCGGGACAGGGCCGCAGTTCTTC.

This chain connects TRBV19 to TRBJ2-1; possible D gene TRBD1, 5 bases. The CDR3 consists of 13 residues. V was cut by 7 bases and J by 2 bases, with 9 bases left in between. Germline V gene data show CDR1 as LNHDA and CDR2 as SQIVND (reference sequence). CDR3 sequence: CASNQGPYNEQFF. For the CDR3, the DNA is TGTGCCAGTAATCAGGGTCCCTACAATGAGCAGTTCTTC.

The chain carries TRBV29-1 and TRBJ2-2; 7 bases are shared with TRBD1. The CDR3 consists of 13 residues. Germline CDR1 is SQVTM and CDR2 is ANQGSEA. The V segment lost 7 bases and the J segment 1 base; nucleotides outside the gene matches: 3. CDR3 sequence reads: CSGRTGNTGELFF. The CDR3 coding sequence is TGCAGCGGGCGGACAGGGAACACCGGGGAGCTGTTTTTT.

The V call is TRBV9, the J call TRBJ2-1, with TRBD1 matching 8 bases. Trimming removed 6 bases from V and 4 bases from J; junction bases left unmatched: 6. Germline CDR1 and CDR2: SGDLS and YYNGEE. The CDR3 has 14 residues. DNA of the CDR3: TGTGCCAGCACCTCGGGACAGGCGTACAATGAGCAGTTCTTC. It yields the protein CASTSGQAYNEQFF. Together with reference TRBV9 and TRBJ2-1, the CDR3 gives the full variable domain: DSGVTQTPKHLITATGQRVTLRCSPRSGDLSVYWYQQSLDQGLQFLIQYYNGEERAKGNILERFSAQQFPDLHSELNLSSLELGDSALYFCASTSGQAYNEQFFGPGTRLTVL.

The rearrangement joins TRBV7-2 to TRBJ1-5; unclear D gene. CDR1 and CDR2 (germline): SGHTA, FQGNSA. V shed 5 bases and J shed 9 bases, with 14 bases lying between them. The CDR3 runs to 13 residues. CDR3 nucleotides: TGTGCCAGCAGCCCGAGTTCCGATCGGCCCCAGCATTTT. It encodes CASSPSSDRPQHF.

V usage is TRBV5-1 and J usage is TRBJ2-2; 11 nucleotides line up with TRBD2. V shed 4 bases and J 6 bases; nucleotides not matched to a gene: 14. Germline V gene lookup returns CDR1 SGHRS and CDR2 YFSETQ. CDR3 length: 18 amino acids. CDR3 region: CASSPDRFSGRASGELFF. CDR3 DNA: TGCGCCAGCAGCCCCGATAGGTTTAGCGGGAGGGCCTCCGGGGAGCTGTTTTTT.

The CDR3 bases are TGTGCCAGCTCACCAACAGACTCCTACGAGCAGTACTTC. As protein: CASSPTDSYEQYF. The chain recombines TRBV18 with TRBJ2-7; D not resolved. Deletions cut 2 bases from V and 0 bases from J, with 5 bases between. The length of the CDR3 is 13 residues. CDR1 and CDR2 (germline): KGHSH, LQKENI.

The rearrangement joins TRBV5-8 to TRBJ2-1, with unresolved D. Looked up from germline, CDR1 is SGHTS and CDR2 is YDEGEE. The ends were cut back, 3 bases at V and 3 bases at J, with 7 bases in the middle. This CDR3 spans 13 amino acids. For the CDR3, the DNA is TGTGCCAGCAGCTCACAGCTCTACAATGAGCAGTTCTTC. Protein sequence: CASSSQLYNEQFF.

In its sample, this clone was seen a few times. This chain joins TRBV30 and TRBJ2-7; TRBD2 matches at 10 bases. V trimming: 4 bases; J trimming: 4 bases; junction bases outside the gene matches: 7. The CDR3 contains 14 residues. Germline CDR1 and CDR2: GTSNPN and SVGIG (reference sequence). Here the CDR3 reads CAWNRGTSDYEQYF. CDR3 DNA: TGTGCCTGGAACCGCGGGACTAGCGATTACGAGCAGTACTTC.

The chain recombines TRBV27 with TRBJ2-7; maybe TRBD1 (6 bases). Germline V gives CDR1 MNHEY, CDR2 SMNVEV (reference sequence). The V and J ends lost 8 bases and 4 bases respectively, with 9 bases between them. The CDR3 loop spans 11 amino acids. CDR3 loop: CASSRGYEQYF. The CDR3 nucleotides read TGTGCCAGCTCCAGGGGTTACGAGCAGTACTTC.